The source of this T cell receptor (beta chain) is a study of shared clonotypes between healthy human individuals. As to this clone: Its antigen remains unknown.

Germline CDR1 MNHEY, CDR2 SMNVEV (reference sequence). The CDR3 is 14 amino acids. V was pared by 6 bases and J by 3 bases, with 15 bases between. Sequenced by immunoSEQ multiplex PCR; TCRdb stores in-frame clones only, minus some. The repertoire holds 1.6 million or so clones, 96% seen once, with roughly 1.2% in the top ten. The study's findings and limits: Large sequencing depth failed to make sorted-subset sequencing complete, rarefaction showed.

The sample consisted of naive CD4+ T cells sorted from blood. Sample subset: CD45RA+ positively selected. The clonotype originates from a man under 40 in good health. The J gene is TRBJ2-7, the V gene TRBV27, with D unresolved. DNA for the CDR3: TGTGCCAGCAGGGTGAAGTGGGATTACTACGAGCAGTACTTC. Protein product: CASRVKWDYYEQYF.